Here is one T cell receptor beta chain with its context. Its matching antigen is unknown. It was with 60 Vbeta and 13 Jbeta primers that the PCR ran. The method was immunoSEQ multiplex PCR; TCRdb's version includes in-frame clones alone and lacks a portion of them. The table records about 150,000 clones, approximately 80% of them present only once. The junction had 11 bases not matched to a gene; V was cut back by 5 bases and J by 7 bases. The CDR3 contains 15 residues. CDR1 and CDR2 (germline): SGHTA, FQGTGA. The sample originates from a study of cytomegalovirus exposure and HLA in healthy donors. Whole-study context: An earlier analysis found 120 million or so unique TCR beta sequences from about 190 million T cells. The study, taken as a whole, reports: A list of around 160 TCR beta chains associated with cytomegalovirus was given.

The clonotype originates from a man under 40 in good health and CMV-seropositive. Sequencing was done on a sample of PBMCs. V and J are TRBV7-3 and TRBJ2-7; 10 bases line up with TRBD1. CDR3 region: CASSPSGTGAGEQYF. The CDR3 DNA reads TGTGCCAGCAGCCCTTCAGGGACAGGGGCAGGTGAGCAGTACTTC.